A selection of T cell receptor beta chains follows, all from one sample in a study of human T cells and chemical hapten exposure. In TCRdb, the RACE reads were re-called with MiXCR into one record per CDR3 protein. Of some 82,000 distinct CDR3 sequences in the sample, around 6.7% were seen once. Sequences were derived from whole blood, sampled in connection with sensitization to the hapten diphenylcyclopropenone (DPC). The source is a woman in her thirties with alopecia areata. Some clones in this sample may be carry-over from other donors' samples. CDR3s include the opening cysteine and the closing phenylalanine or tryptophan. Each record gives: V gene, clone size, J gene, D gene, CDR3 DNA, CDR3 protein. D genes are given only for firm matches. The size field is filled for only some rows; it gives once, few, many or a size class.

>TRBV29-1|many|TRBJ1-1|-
TGCAGCGTTGAAAGAAGGGCCTGGGGAGACACTGAAGCTTTCTTT
CSVERRAWGDTEAFF
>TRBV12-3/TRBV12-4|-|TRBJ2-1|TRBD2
TGTGCCAGCAGTAATCCAGCGGGGGCTTACAATGAGCAGTTCTTC
CASSNPAGAYNEQFF
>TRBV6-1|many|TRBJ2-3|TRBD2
TGTGCCAGCAGTGAAGAAGCGGGGGGGCCAGATACGCAGTATTTT
CASSEEAGGPDTQYF
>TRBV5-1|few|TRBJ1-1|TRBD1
TGCGCCAGCAGCTTGGGACCCAGGGGGGACGGGAGCGCTGAAGCTTTCTTT
CASSLGPRGDGSAEAFF
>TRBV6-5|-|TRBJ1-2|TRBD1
TGTGCCAGCGCCGGGACAGGGGCTAACTATGGCTACACCTTC
CASAGTGANYGYTF
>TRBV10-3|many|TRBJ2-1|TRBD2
TGTGCCACCCTAGAACAGCGGGGCTCCTACAATGAGCAGTTCTTC
CATLEQRGSYNEQFF
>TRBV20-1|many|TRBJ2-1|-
TGCAGTGCTACCGATGGGGTGGATTTTGAGCAGTTCTTC
CSATDGVDFEQFF
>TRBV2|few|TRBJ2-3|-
TGTGCCAGCAGTGTAGGACAGCCCCCAGATACGCAGTATTTT
CASSVGQPPDTQYF
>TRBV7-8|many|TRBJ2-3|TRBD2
TGTGCCAGCAGCTTAGGCGTCGGGGGGGGGCCAAGAGATACGCAGTATTTT
CASSLGVGGGPRDTQYF
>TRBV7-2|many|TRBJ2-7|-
TGTGCCAGCAGCTCCGATAGGACAGTAGGGGAGCAGTACTTC
CASSSDRTVGEQYF
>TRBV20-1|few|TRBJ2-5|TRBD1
TGCAGCCCGACAGGGGCAGAGACCCAGTACTTC
CSPTGAETQYF
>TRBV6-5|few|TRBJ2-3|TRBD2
TGTGCCAGCGGGCGGGGGGATACGCAGTATTTT
CASGRGDTQYF
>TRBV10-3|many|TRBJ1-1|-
TGTGCCATCAGCAGAGGTGACAGAAACCAGGATTCGAACACTGAAGCTTTCTTT
CAISRGDRNQDSNTEAFF
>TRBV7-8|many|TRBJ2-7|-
TGTGCCAGCTTGCCAGGTCCAAGCTCCTACGAGCAGTACTTC
CASLPGPSSYEQYF
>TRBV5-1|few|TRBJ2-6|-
TGCGCCAGCAGCTCTGGGGGGGGCGCCGGTGGGGCCAACGTCCTGACTTTC
CASSSGGGAGGANVLTF
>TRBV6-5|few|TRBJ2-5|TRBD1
TGTGCCAGCAGTTACAGGGGGCAGGGCCGAGAGACCCAGTACTTC
CASSYRGQGRETQYF
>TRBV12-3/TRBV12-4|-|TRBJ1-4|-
TGTGCCAGCAGTTACACTGAAAAACTGTTTTTT
CASSYTEKLFF
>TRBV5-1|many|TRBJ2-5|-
TGCGCCAGCAGCGGGCCCCCCAGGGCTCAGTTGGAGACCCAGTACTTC
CASSGPPRAQLETQYF
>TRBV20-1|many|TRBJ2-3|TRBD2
TGCAGTGCTAGATTCTTCGGAAGCGGGGATGGTACGCAGTATTTT
CSARFFGSGDGTQYF
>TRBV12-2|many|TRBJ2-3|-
TGTGCAAGTCGCTTAGTCGGTGTACCTTGGGGCGATTCTACAGATACGCAGTATTTT
CASRLVGVPWGDSTDTQYF
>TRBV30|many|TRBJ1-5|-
TGTGCCTGGAGTCGTCAGCTAGGCAATCAGCCCCAGCATTTT
CAWSRQLGNQPQHF
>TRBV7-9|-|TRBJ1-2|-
TGTGCCAGCAGCTTGACGGAACTGTATGGCTACACCTTC
CASSLTELYGYTF
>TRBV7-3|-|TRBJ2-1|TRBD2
TGTGCCAGCAGCTTTCGCGGGGGGTACTTAGATGAGCAGTTCTTC
CASSFRGGYLDEQFF
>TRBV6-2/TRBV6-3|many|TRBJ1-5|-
TGTGCCAGCAGTTGGGGCTGGGGGGAACAGCCCCAGCATTTT
CASSWGWGEQPQHF
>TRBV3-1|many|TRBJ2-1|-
TGTGCCAGCAGCCACCAGGAACCCTACAATGAGCAGTTCTTC
CASSHQEPYNEQFF
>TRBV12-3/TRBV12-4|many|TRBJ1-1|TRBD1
TGTGCCAGCAGTTTAGGCGCAGGGGGCGGTCGGACTGAAGCTTTCTTT
CASSLGAGGGRTEAFF
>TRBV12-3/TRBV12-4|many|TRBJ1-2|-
TGTGCCAGCAGGCTGAAGACCGGGTCCTTCTATGGCTACACCTTC
CASRLKTGSFYGYTF
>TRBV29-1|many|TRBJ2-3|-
TGCAGCGTTTTGCGGACCGGAGATACGCAGTATTTT
CSVLRTGDTQYF
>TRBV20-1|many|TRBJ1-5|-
TGCAGTGGAGAGGGCAGCGGGGTTAATCAGCCCCAGCATTTT
CSGEGSGVNQPQHF
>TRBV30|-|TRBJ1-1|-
TGTGCCTGGAACCCCGGACGGCAGAACACTGAAGCTTTCTTT
CAWNPGRQNTEAFF
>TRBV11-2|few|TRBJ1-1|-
TGTGCCAGCAGCTTCACAGAGAACACTGAAGCTTTCTTT
CASSFTENTEAFF
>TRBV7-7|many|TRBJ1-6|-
TGTGCTAGCAGCCAAGGGACGGATAATAATTCACCCCTCCACTTT
CASSQGTDNNSPLHF
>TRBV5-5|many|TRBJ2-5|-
TGTGCCAGCAGCTTGGGGTGGGACGGTTTGAGGGAGACCCAGTACTTC
CASSLGWDGLRETQYF
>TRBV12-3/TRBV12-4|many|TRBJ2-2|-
TGTGCCAGCACCCAGTTCACCGGGGAGCTGTTTTTT
CASTQFTGELFF
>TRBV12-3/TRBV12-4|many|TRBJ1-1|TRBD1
TGTGCCAGCAGTTATACAGGGGAGTCCACTGAAGCTTTCTTT
CASSYTGESTEAFF
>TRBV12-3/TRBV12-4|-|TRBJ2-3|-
TGTGCCAGCAGGAGTTACGATACGCAGTATTTT
CASRSYDTQYF
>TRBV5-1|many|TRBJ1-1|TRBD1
TGCGCCAGCAGCTTGTCTCCGGGACAGCTTAACACTGAAGCTTTCTTT
CASSLSPGQLNTEAFF
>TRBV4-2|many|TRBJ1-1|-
TGTGCCAGCAGCCAAGAGTGGGTTGTTGGAGCTTTCTTT
CASSQEWVVGAFF
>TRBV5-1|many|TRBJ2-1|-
TGCGCCAGCAGCTTGGCCCGGGACATCAGTAATCAGTTCTTC
CASSLARDISNQFF
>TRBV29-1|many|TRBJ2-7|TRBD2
TGCAGCGTGAGCGGGAGTTACTACGAGCAGTACTTC
CSVSGSYYEQYF
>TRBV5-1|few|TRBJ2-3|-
TGCGCCAGCAGCTTGGCCGACCGGGTAGATACGCAGTATTTT
CASSLADRVDTQYF
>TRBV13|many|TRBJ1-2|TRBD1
TGTGCCAGCAGCTTAAGGACAGGGGGTAATTATGGCTACACCTTC
CASSLRTGGNYGYTF
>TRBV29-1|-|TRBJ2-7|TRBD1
TGCAGCGTGGTCCCGGGACAGGGTATGCTCGAGCAGTACTTC
CSVVPGQGMLEQYF
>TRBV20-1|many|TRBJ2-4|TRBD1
TGCAGTGCTTACGGTCCCGGGACAGGGGTCGGGTCCAAAAACATTCAGTACTTC
CSAYGPGTGVGSKNIQYF
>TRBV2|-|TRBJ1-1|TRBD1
TGTGCCAGCAGTAGAGCCGCGACAGGGACGAACACTGAAGCTTTCTTT
CASSRAATGTNTEAFF
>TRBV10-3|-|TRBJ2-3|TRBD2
TGTGCCAGCACTAGCGGGGGTTCCACCTACACAGATACGCAGTATTTT
CASTSGGSTYTDTQYF
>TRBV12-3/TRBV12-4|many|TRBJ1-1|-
TGTGCCAGCAGTCTCCCGGACACTGAAGCTTTCTTT
CASSLPDTEAFF
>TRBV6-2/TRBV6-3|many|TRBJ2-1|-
TGTGCCAGCAGTCTGGGCTCTCCGCATGAGCAGTTCTTC
CASSLGSPHEQFF
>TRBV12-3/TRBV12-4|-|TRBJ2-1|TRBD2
TGTGCCAGCAGTAAGGAGCGGGGGGGCAGTGAGCAGTTCTTC
CASSKERGGSEQFF
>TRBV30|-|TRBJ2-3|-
TGTGCCTGGGGGGCCACAGATACGCAGTATTTT
CAWGATDTQYF
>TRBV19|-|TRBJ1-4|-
TGTGCCAGTCTCAAGCCATGGGTGGGAAAACTGTTTTTT
CASLKPWVGKLFF